The present entry profiles one T cell receptor beta chain with its context. As yet, its antigen is unknown. The data originate from a study of vaccination effects on CD4 cells after COVID-19. Whole-study context: All participants had two doses of either the BNT162b2 or mRNA-1273 vaccine.

Expansion of antigen-specific CD4+ T cells with viral peptide pools was carried out by the ViraFEST assay before sequencing. The culture ran for 10 days, and then CD4+ T cells were isolated. The person had PCR-confirmed SARS-CoV-2 infection between March and December 2020. Every well got a few million PBMC, which were grown with 10 IU/ml IL-2 and around 10 ug/ml peptides. Study-level results: There was marked clonal contraction among infection- and vaccine-induced clones late after vaccination.

Sequenced by immunoSEQ multiplex PCR; TCRdb stores in-frame clones only, minus some. This table has about 45,000 clones, approximately 70% appearing once. V lost 5 bases to trimming and J lost 5 bases, with 15 bases between them. Per germline, CDR1 SGHTA and CDR2 FQGNSA. CDR3 size: 14 residues. Sequencing used CD4+ T cells from PBMCs cultured with a peptide pool, obtained before COVID-19 vaccination. The chain uses TRBV7-2 and TRBJ2-5, with D perhaps TRBD1 (5 bases). This TCR was sampled from a human donor who had a prior SARS-CoV-2 infection. The CDR3 DNA is TGTGCCAGCAGCCCGCAGGGTTTGGGGGAGACCCAGTACTTC. Translated, it gives CASSPQGLGETQYF.